Below are 5 T cell receptor beta chains sequenced from a single sample in a study of cytomegalovirus exposure and HLA in healthy donors. 13 Jbeta primers and 60 Vbeta primers were used for the PCR. Assay used: immunoSEQ multiplex PCR; TCRdb lists only in-frame clones, some missing. The sample shows some 110,000 clones, under 85% of them seen only once. The source material was PBMCs. These receptors were collected from a man in his thirties or forties in good health and CMV-seronegative.

There are a few counts of this clone. This chain connects TRBV5-4 to TRBJ2-3, with 8 positions matching TRBD2. The CDR3 extends over 15 amino acids. Germline assignment: CDR1 SGHNT and CDR2 YYREEE (reference sequence). Trimming took 1 base from V and 2 from J; bases not matched to a gene: 3. The DNA for the CDR3 is TGTGCCAGCAGCTTGAAACTAGCGGACACAGATACGCAGTATTTT. Its protein product is CASSLKLADTDTQYF.

The chain carries TRBV6-5 and TRBJ2-7; TRBD2 might be the D (5 bases). This CDR3 contains 15 residues. V lost 4 bases and J 5 bases, leaving 18 bases between the germline ends. Germline V gene data show CDR1 as MNHEY and CDR2 as SVGAGI. The CDR3 DNA follows: TGTGCCAGCAGTTCCCCGGGATCGGGTACCCACGAGCAGTACTTC. This gives the protein CASSSPGSGTHEQYF.

This chain links TRBV5-4 with TRBJ1-2; 8 bases map to TRBD1. Germline V lookup: CDR1 SGHNT, CDR2 YYREEE (reference sequence). The ends lost 4 bases at V and 8 bases at J; junction bases unmatched: 13. The CDR3 totals 15 residues. Written as DNA, the CDR3 is TGTGCCAGCAGCGGAGAACAGGGGGTTTTGCGAGGCTACACCTTC. Protein product: CASSGEQGVLRGYTF.

The V gene is TRBV18, the J gene TRBJ1-1, with no clear D. The CDR3 runs 18 residues. The germline V gene encodes CDR1 KGHSH and CDR2 LQKENI. The V and J ends lost 3 bases and 0 bases respectively, with 20 bases between them. The CDR3 here is CASSPISAGWGVNTEAFF. The CDR3 DNA sequence: TGTGCCAGCTCACCTATTTCCGCCGGATGGGGAGTGAACACTGAAGCTTTCTTT.

The chain uses TRBV7-9 and TRBJ2-7, with TRBD1 as a possible D gene (6 bases). Germline V gene data show CDR1 as SEHNR and CDR2 as FQNEAQ (reference sequence). The CDR3 is 15 residues long. V dropped 1 base and J dropped 0 bases, with 10 bases sitting between them. The chain's CDR3 is CASSLGGHNSYEQYF. The CDR3 nucleotides read TGTGCCAGCAGCTTAGGGGGACATAACTCCTACGAGCAGTACTTC.